Presented here are 25 T cell receptor beta chains from one specimen sequenced in a study of shared T cell receptors in the human thymus. Using immunoSEQ multiplex PCR, the repertoire was profiled, and TCRdb retains in-frame clones only, with some absent. Here the sample spans more than 550,000 clones, 80% to 90% being singletons. The same specimen was also included in a second study, on human thymus T cells.

The sample was thymocytes. These receptors were taken from a girl in the first two years of life with a congenital heart defect.

The rearrangement links TRBV7-9 to TRBJ1-5, with D possibly TRBD1 on 6 matching bases. The germline V gene has CDR1 SEHNR and CDR2 FQNEAQ (reference sequence). CDR3 length: 13 amino acids. V was pared by 5 bases and J by 5 bases, with 10 bases between. The chain's CDR3 is CASSQGPYQPQHF. The CDR3 DNA sequence: TGTGCCAGCAGCCAGGGGCCTTATCAGCCCCAGCATTTT.

This chain's CDR3 is CASSQGPGLVIEQFF. The CDR3 bases are TGCGCCAGCAGCCAAGGGCCGGGACTAGTCATTGAGCAGTTCTTC. The J gene is TRBJ2-1, the V gene TRBV4-1; TRBD2 aligns across 8 bases. This CDR3 is 15 amino acids long. V dropped 1 base and J dropped 9; count of bases not matched to a gene: 8. Germline V gene data show CDR1 as MGHRA and CDR2 as YSYEKL.

This chain links TRBV9 with TRBJ2-1, with TRBD2 matching 12 bases. CDR3 length: 17 amino acids. The germline CDR1 and CDR2 sequences are SGDLS and YYNGEE. The V segment lost 3 bases and the J segment 5 bases; nucleotides outside the gene matches: 9. CDR3 nucleotides: TGTGCCAGCAGCGAATCGACTAGCGGGGGAGACCACAATGAGCAGTTCTTC. This sequence encodes CASSESTSGGDHNEQFF.

V usage is TRBV4-3 and J usage is TRBJ1-1, with 7 bases aligning to TRBD1. CDR1 is LGHNA, CDR2 YSLEER, per germline. Trimming at V came to 3 bases and at J to 1 base, leaving 5 bases not matched to a gene. The CDR3 has 15 amino acids. The chain's CDR3 is CASSHYDRENTEAFF. In DNA form, the CDR3 reads TGCGCCAGCAGCCATTATGACAGGGAGAACACTGAAGCTTTCTTT.

V gene TRBV7-6 combines with J gene TRBJ1-6; perhaps TRBD1 as D (6 bases). CDR1 SGHVS and CDR2 FNYEAQ come from the germline V gene. V gave up 2 bases and J gave up 9 bases, with 17 bases separating them. This CDR3 spans 16 amino acids. CDR3 sequence: CASSLSRRDIASPLHF. The CDR3 bases are TGTGCCAGCAGCTTATCTCGTAGGGACATTGCTTCACCCCTCCACTTT.

This chain connects TRBV11-2 to TRBJ2-5; 8 bases align to TRBD1. Trimming cost V 5 bases and J 1 base; bases outside gene matches: 6. Germline CDR1 reads SGHAT; CDR2 reads FQNNGV. The CDR3 is made up of 15 amino acids. The CDR3 region is CASSPVGQGQETQYF. CDR3 in DNA: TGTGCCAGCAGCCCTGTTGGACAGGGCCAAGAGACCCAGTACTTC.

This chain links TRBV6-5 with TRBJ2-7; 7 nucleotides match TRBD1. This CDR3 has 15 residues. Germline-derived CDR1 and CDR2 are MNHEY and SVGAGI. V gave up 8 bases and J gave up 2 bases; unmatched junction bases: 12. Here the CDR3 DNA reads TGTGCCAGCGGCGAGAGTGGGACAGCACCCTACGAGCAGTACTTC. It specifies CASGESGTAPYEQYF.

The chain uses TRBV5-5 and TRBJ1-2; the D gene is possibly TRBD1 (5 bases). V lost 5 bases and J 5 bases, leaving 19 bases between the germline ends. CDR3 size: 15 residues. Germline-derived CDR1 and CDR2 are SGHKS and YYEKEE (reference sequence). DNA for the CDR3: TGTGCCAGCAGGACCTCCCCGAGGGGAGGTTATGGCTACACCTTC. Amino acids: CASRTSPRGGYGYTF.

The J gene is TRBJ1-2, the V gene TRBV5-6, with 9 bases fitting TRBD1. CDR3 length equals 13 residues. CDR1 is SGHDT, CDR2 YYEEEE, per germline. Trimming at V came to 4 bases and at J to 6 bases, leaving 4 bases not matched to a gene. The CDR3 loop is CASSRWTGDGYTF. CDR3 in DNA: TGTGCCAGCAGCCGCTGGACAGGGGATGGCTACACCTTC.

Written as DNA, the CDR3 is TGTGCCAGCAGCTTAACGGTTGACACTGAAGCTTTCTTT. Translating it yields CASSLTVDTEAFF. The chain is built from TRBV7-9 and TRBJ1-1; the D is unclear. Trimming cost V 2 bases and J 3 bases, with 7 bases left between them. CDR1 and CDR2 (germline): SEHNR, FQNEAQ (reference sequence). The CDR3 extends over 13 amino acids.

The V gene is TRBV19, the J gene TRBJ1-1; 12 positions match TRBD1. The CDR3 runs 17 residues. The V and J ends lost 3 bases and 4 bases, in that order; junction bases with no gene match: 9. Germline V gives CDR1 LNHDA, CDR2 SQIVND (reference sequence). The CDR3 region has the DNA TGTGCCAGTAGTATCTCGGGACAGGGGGCTGGTGGCACTGAAGCTTTCTTT. It codes for CASSISGQGAGGTEAFF.

The V gene is TRBV2, the J gene TRBJ2-3; D is perhaps TRBD2 (6 bases). V lost 3 bases and J lost 5, with 12 bases in between. CDR1 is SNHLY and CDR2 is FYNNEI in the germline V gene. The CDR3 covers 14 residues. The CDR3 region has the DNA TGTGCCAGCAGTGATTCGCGGGGTGGAGATACGCAGTATTTT. It yields the protein CASSDSRGGDTQYF.

The chain links TRBV6-1 to TRBJ1-2; D gene unclear. The CDR3 has 15 residues. V gave up 1 base and J gave up 0 bases, with 9 bases separating them. Germline V gene sequence: CDR1 MNHNS, CDR2 SASEGT. CDR3 in DNA: TGTGCCAGCAGTGAAGAACGGCGGGCTAACTATGGCTACACCTTC. This sequence encodes CASSEERRANYGYTF.

This chain links TRBV10-3 with TRBJ1-1; TRBD1 matches at 7 bases. CDR1 is ENHRY, CDR2 SYGVKD, per germline. V lost 4 bases to trimming and J lost 0 bases; unmatched junction nucleotides: 5. CDR3 length: 15 amino acids. The DNA of the CDR3 is TGTGCCATCAGTGTGCGGGACAGTGTGAACACTGAAGCTTTCTTT. This codes for CAISVRDSVNTEAFF.

The chain recombines TRBV4-1 with TRBJ2-3, with 8 nucleotides matching TRBD2. Germline V CDR1 and CDR2: MGHRA, YSYEKL. The CDR3 consists of 14 residues. The trim removed 7 bases at V and 1 base at J, leaving 4 bases unmatched. The CDR3 DNA sequence: TGCGCCAGCAAGCGGCGGGGGGGCACAGATACGCAGTATTTT. Translated, it gives CASKRRGGTDTQYF.

The chain links TRBV27 to TRBJ1-1; the D is unclear. Between the trimmed V and J ends, which lost 4 bases and 5 bases, there was a span of 14 bases. The CDR3 is 14 amino acids. The germline V gene has CDR1 MNHEY and CDR2 SMNVEV (reference sequence). DNA of the CDR3: TGTGCCAGCAGTTGGGGAGGATCGGGAACTGAAGCTTTCTTT. This codes for CASSWGGSGTEAFF.

V is TRBV19 and J is TRBJ2-6; D is possibly TRBD1 (6 bases). V was shortened by 3 bases and J by 2 bases, with 35 bases between the two germline ends. The germline CDR1 and CDR2 sequences are LNHDA and SQIVND (reference sequence). This CDR3 has 24 residues. The CDR3 DNA sequence: TGTGCCAGTAGTATTCGGGCCACCATTAGACAGGTTAGAGGTAGGGCGGCTGGGGCCAACGTCCTGACTTTC. It yields the protein CASSIRATIRQVRGRAAGANVLTF. Full variable domain (remainder filled in from reference TRBV19 and TRBJ2-6): DGGITQSPKYLFRKEGQNVTLSCEQNLNHDAMYWYRQDPGQGLRLIYYSQIVNDFQKGDIAEGYSVSREKKESFPLTVTSAQKNPTAFYLCASSIRATIRQVRGRAAGANVLTFGAGSRLTVL.

This clone has a single count. This rearrangement joins TRBV2 to TRBJ1-6; TRBD1 aligns across 8 bases. This CDR3 has 16 amino acids. J lost 7 bases, V lost 4 bases, and 9 bases had no gene match. CDR1 and CDR2 from the germline V gene are SNHLY and FYNNEI. The CDR3 DNA sequence: TGTGCCAGCAGTGTGACAGGGGCACGTGGAAATTCACCCCTCCACTTT. This codes for CASSVTGARGNSPLHF. Together with reference TRBV2 and TRBJ1-6, the CDR3 gives the full variable domain: EPEVTQTPSHQVTQMGQEVILRCVPISNHLYFYWYRQILGQKVEFLVSFYNNEISEKSEIFDDQFSVERPDGSNFTLKIRSTKLEDSAMYFCASSVTGARGNSPLHFGNGTRLTVT.

The chain links TRBV19 to TRBJ2-2, with 7 bases fitting TRBD2. Losses at the gene ends were 8 bases for V and 2 bases for J; bases not matched to a gene: 14. CDR3 length: 17 amino acids. Germline values: CDR1 LNHDA, CDR2 SQIVND (reference sequence). The CDR3 is CASHPGGGMANTGELFF. The CDR3 DNA is TGTGCCAGTCACCCGGGCGGGGGAATGGCAAACACCGGGGAGCTGTTTTTT. Using reference TRBV19 and TRBJ2-2 for the parts outside the CDR3, the full variable domain is DGGITQSPKYLFRKEGQNVTLSCEQNLNHDAMYWYRQDPGQGLRLIYYSQIVNDFQKGDIAEGYSVSREKKESFPLTVTSAQKNPTAFYLCASHPGGGMANTGELFFGEGSRLTVL.

The chain couples TRBV19 to TRBJ1-6; TRBD1 might be the D (6 bases). CDR1 LNHDA and CDR2 SQIVND come from the germline V gene (reference sequence). The CDR3 length is 17 residues. Between the trimmed V and J ends, which lost 6 bases and 5 bases, there was a span of 20 bases. The CDR3 loop is CASRDFRGFENNSPLHF. CDR3 sequence (DNA): TGTGCCAGTAGGGATTTCAGGGGATTTGAGAATAATTCACCCCTCCACTTT.

This sequence joins TRBV6-1 and TRBJ1-5; no definite D call. The CDR3 extends over 16 amino acids. The V and J ends lost 2 bases and 6 bases respectively, with 17 bases between them. The germline gives CDR1 MNHNS, CDR2 SASEGT. The CDR3 region is CASSEKARRASQPQHF. The CDR3 bases are TGTGCCAGCAGTGAAAAGGCAAGGAGGGCGAGTCAGCCCCAGCATTTT.

This chain connects TRBV27 to TRBJ1-4, with 9 nucleotides matching TRBD1. Germline-derived CDR1 and CDR2 are MNHEY and SMNVEV (reference sequence). The CDR3 length is 16 residues. Unmatched junction bases numbered 10, after V lost 4 bases and J lost 7 bases. DNA of the CDR3: TGTGCCAGCAGTTATTTATTACGGGACAGGGCTGAAAAACTGTTTTTT. Translated, it gives CASSYLLRDRAEKLFF.

This clone appeared once. The junction departs from germline at one end; a sequencing error may be responsible. Other DNA sequences of this sample code for an identical CDR3. The chain links TRBV15 to TRBJ1-6; D might be TRBD1 (5 bases). Per the germline V gene, CDR1 is LNHNV and CDR2 is YYDKDF (reference sequence). This CDR3 is 17 amino acids long. In nucleotides, the CDR3 is TGTGCCACCGGGGGGAAAGACCCAGTTTCCTATAATTCCCCCCTCCACTTT. Amino acids: CATGGKDPVSYNSPLHF.

V and J are TRBV15 and TRBJ2-1; possible D gene TRBD2, 6 bases. Germline CDR1 is LNHNV and CDR2 is YYDKDF (reference sequence). The CDR3 is 17 residues long. Between the trimmed V and J ends, which lost 5 bases and 3 bases, there was a span of 20 bases. CDR3 sequence (DNA): TGTGCCACCAGCGGACCGACCGGGACTGCTTGCTACAATGAGCAGTTCTTC. This encodes CATSGPTGTACYNEQFF.

The chain carries TRBV2 and TRBJ2-3, with TRBD2 matching over 13 bases. The CDR3 totals 21 residues. The V gene's germline CDR1 is SNHLY and CDR2 FYNNEI. V gave up 1 base and J gave up 4 bases; unmatched junction bases: 17. The CDR3 DNA sequence: TGTGCCAGCAGTGAAGATCCCCGACTAGCGGGGGGTACGGTGTTAGCAGATACGCAGTATTTT. Amino acids: CASSEDPRLAGGTVLADTQYF.